The 15 T cell receptor beta chains below were found in one sample sequenced in a study of spatial heterogeneity in lung cancer. TCRdb re-analysed the 5' RACE reads in MiXCR, keeping a single row per CDR3 protein. Of about 11,000 distinct CDR3 sequences listed, about 3.7% are singletons. Stated time point: sample taken at primary tumor resection. Tumor, nontumor lung or frozen PBMC supplied whole RNA that was sequenced unsorted. This specimen consisted of PBMCs, obtained at surgery. The receptors were sampled from a female donor with early-stage non-small cell lung cancer.

The sample holds many counts of this clonotype. Within a library made for alpha chains, this beta chain is off target, and its count is uninformative. This sequence joins TRBV12-3 or TRBV12-4 and TRBJ2-1; 11 nucleotides align to TRBD1. The CDR3 extends over 16 amino acids. V shed 3 bases and J 6 bases; nucleotides not matched to a gene: 7. The CDR3 nucleotides read TGTGCCAGCAGTTTCCTCCCGGGACAGGGGGTCAATGAGCAGTTCTTC. Protein product: CASSFLPGQGVNEQFF.

This clonotype was seen at least ten times. Because this beta chain is a stray read in a library intended to capture alpha chains, its abundance should not be given much weight. The rearrangement joins TRBV2 to TRBJ1-6; D remains unclear. Germline assignment: CDR1 SNHLY and CDR2 FYNNEI. This CDR3 is built from 14 residues. V gave up 4 bases and J gave up 10 bases, with 14 bases separating them. This CDR3 reads CASSGRESGSPLHF. DNA for the CDR3: TGTGCCAGCAGTGGGAGGGAGTCTGGCTCACCCCTCCACTTT.

At least ten counts were recorded for this clonotype. Within a library made for alpha chains, this beta chain is off target, and its count is uninformative. The chain recombines TRBV6-2 or TRBV6-3 with TRBJ2-1, with 9 bases lining up with TRBD1. V shed 8 bases and J 16 bases; nucleotides not matched to a gene: 18. CDR3 length: 14 residues. Germline CDR1 MNHEY, CDR2 SVGEGT. CDR3 sequence reads: CASAFTPSGTGFFF. The CDR3 region has the DNA TGTGCCAGCGCGTTTACCCCCTCCGGGACAGGGTTTTTCTTC.

With regard to this clonotype: A library prepared for alpha chains yielded this beta chain as an off-target read; its size is of little meaning. V usage is TRBV3-1 and J usage is TRBJ2-7; 7 bases fit TRBD2. In germline, CDR1 is LGHDT, CDR2 YNNKEL (reference sequence). The CDR3 extends over 15 amino acids. V shed 1 base, J shed 3 bases, and the junction held 6 bases outside the gene matches. CDR3 residues: CASSQGTRGFYEQYF. CDR3 bases: TGTGCCAGCAGCCAAGGGACTAGAGGATTCTACGAGCAGTACTTC.

This clonotype was seen more than once but under ten times. As an off-target read in a library built for alpha chains, this beta chain has a frequency of little significance. The chain combines TRBV6-6 with TRBJ2-4, with D possibly matching TRBD1 (5 bases). Germline CDR1 MNHNY, CDR2 SVGAGI (reference sequence). V lost 7 bases and J lost 2, with 9 bases in between. The CDR3 length is 13 residues. The CDR3 spells CASMQGTKNIQYF. The CDR3 DNA is TGTGCCAGCATGCAGGGAACCAAAAACATTCAGTACTTC.

This clonotype was observed at least ten times. Because this beta chain is a stray read in a library intended to capture alpha chains, its abundance should not be given much weight. V gene TRBV27 combines with J gene TRBJ2-1; possibly TRBD1 for D (5 bases). CDR1 is MNHEY and CDR2 is SMNVEV in the germline V gene (reference sequence). The V end lost 7 bases, the J end lost 4 bases, and 11 bases lay between the germline ends. This CDR3 has 13 residues. In nucleotides, the CDR3 is TGTGCCAGCACTGGACACTTATACAATGAGCAGTTCTTC. Its protein product is CASTGHLYNEQFF.

The table lists this clonotype with many counts. This beta chain came through as a stray read in a library set up for alpha chains, and its size says little. V usage is TRBV12-3 or TRBV12-4 and J usage is TRBJ2-6, with a possible D match to TRBD1 (6 bases). CDR3 size: 15 residues. Trimming stripped 5 bases from V and 3 bases from J, with 11 bases between. The CDR3: CASSKTGSGANVLTF. As DNA, the CDR3 is TGTGCCAGCAGTAAGACAGGTAGTGGGGCCAACGTCCTGACTTTC.

In this sample, this clonotype turned up many times. The library was prepared for alpha chains; this beta chain is a stray read, so its frequency means little. The chain employs TRBV28 and TRBJ1-1, with no clear D. Germline V CDR1 and CDR2: MDHEN, SYDVKM. The CDR3 is 14 amino acids. The V gene lost 1 base and the J gene lost 3 bases, with 9 bases spanning the gap. The CDR3 spells CASSLSMRDTEAFF. Written as DNA, the CDR3 is TGTGCCAGCAGTTTATCAATGCGGGACACTGAAGCTTTCTTT.

This clonotype was recorded at least ten times. This beta chain is a stray sequence in a library constructed for alpha chains; its clone size is not meaningful. The rearrangement joins TRBV9 to TRBJ2-1; tentatively, D is TRBD1 or TRBD2 (6 bases each). Trimming removed 3 bases from V and 3 bases from J, with 13 bases in between. Germline V lookup: CDR1 SGDLS, CDR2 YYNGEE. This CDR3 region has 15 residues. The CDR3 sequence is CASSAGEGGYNEQFF. CDR3 bases: TGTGCCAGCAGCGCCGGAGAGGGGGGCTACAATGAGCAGTTCTTC.

At least ten counts were recorded for this clonotype. A library prepared for alpha chains yielded this beta chain as an off-target read; its size is of little meaning. The chain combines TRBV24-1 with TRBJ2-3, with D unclear. The CDR3 covers 12 residues. The germline V gene encodes CDR1 KGHDR and CDR2 SFDVKD. Trimming cost V 0 bases and J 6 bases, with 3 bases left between them. The CDR3 DNA reads TGTGCCACCAGTGATTTGGCGGATACGCAGTATTTT. Translated, it gives CATSDLADTQYF.

The table lists this clonotype with many counts. This beta chain represents an off-target read in a library built for alpha chains; its size is of limited meaning. This chain uses TRBV7-8 with TRBJ2-1; 8 positions agree with TRBD2. With 4 bases clipped from V and 6 bases from J, the junction kept 5 bases outside the gene matches. The CDR3 consists of 14 residues. Germline lookup yields CDR1 SGHVS and CDR2 FQNEAQ. The CDR3 is CASSYRLASNEQFF. CDR3 in DNA: TGTGCCAGCAGCTACCGACTAGCGAGCAATGAGCAGTTCTTC.

The table lists this clonotype with many counts. With the library built for alpha chains, this beta chain is off target and its frequency is not meaningful. This chain uses TRBV30 with TRBJ2-7; D uncertain. The CDR3 totals 11 residues. V lost 1 base and J lost 2, with 3 bases in between. Germline CDR1 GTSNPN, CDR2 SVGIG (reference sequence). CDR3 sequence (DNA): TGTGCCTGGAGTGCCGCCTACGAGCAGTACTTC. Amino acid sequence: CAWSAAYEQYF.

This clonotype occurred many times. Since it is a stray read in a library aimed at alpha chains, this beta chain has a size that is not meaningful. The gene calls are TRBV7-2 and TRBJ2-1; D is undetermined. V dropped 1 base and J dropped 8 bases, with 9 bases sitting between them. Germline CDR1 SGHTA, CDR2 FQGNSA. This CDR3 has 13 amino acids. The CDR3 region has the DNA TGTGCCAGCAGCTTAGGGAGAGGCGATGAGCAGTTCTTC. It is translated as CASSLGRGDEQFF.

This clonotype was recorded at least ten times. This beta chain is a stray read from a library made for alpha chains; its abundance is not meaningful. The genes are TRBV7-2 and TRBJ2-3; unclear D gene. The CDR3 has 13 residues. V dropped 6 bases and J dropped 1 base, with 8 bases sitting between them. CDR1 and CDR2 (germline): SGHTA, FQGNSA. DNA for the CDR3: TGTGCCAGCAGGCTGGGCGGCACAGATACGCAGTATTTT. This encodes CASRLGGTDTQYF. Looking up the rest from reference TRBV7-2 and TRBJ2-3 gives the full variable domain: GAGVSQSPSNKVTEKGKDVELRCDPISGHTALYWYRQSLGQGLEFLIYFQGNSAPDKSGLPSDRFSAERTGGSVSTLTIQRTQQEDSAVYLCASRLGGTDTQYFGPGTRLTVL.

This clonotype was seen many times. Within a library made for alpha chains, this beta chain is off target, and its count is uninformative. The rearrangement joins TRBV6-1 to TRBJ1-2, with D hard to call. The CDR3 has 12 amino acids. Trimming left V 5 bases short and J 7 bases short, with 11 bases between. Looked up from germline, CDR1 is MNHNS and CDR2 is SASEGT. For the CDR3, the DNA is TGTGCCAGCAGTTCCGGTTCAGGTGGCTACACCTTC. This codes for CASSSGSGGYTF.